Listed below are T cell receptor beta chains from one sample, sequenced in a study of shared clonotypes between healthy human individuals. The data were produced by immunoSEQ multiplex PCR, yet TCRdb's version contains in-frame clones alone and is incomplete. The table lists about half a million clones, around 85% of them singletons, with 10% to 15% in the top ten. The sample taken for sequencing was PBMCs. These receptor sequences come from a woman between 40 and 55 years old in good health. Some clones in this sample may be carry-over from other donors' samples. Both conserved end residues are part of each CDR3. A D gene is named only where the DNA matches it firmly. Only some rows state a clone size, as once, few, many or a class for expanded clones.

D gene	V gene	J gene	clone size	CDR3 protein	CDR3 DNA
TRBD2	TRBV5-1	TRBJ2-2	NA	CASSLGLAGVRTGELFF	TGCGCCAGCAGCCTGGGACTAGCGGGAGTTAGGACCGGGGAGCTGTTTTTT
TRBD2	TRBV5-6	TRBJ2-3	NA	CASSFGLAGGMIDTQYF	TGTGCCAGCAGCTTCGGACTAGCGGGAGGTATGATAGATACGCAGTATTTT
NA	TRBV6-6	TRBJ2-1	few	CASSLGLKIYNEQFF	TGTGCCAGCAGCTTGGGGCTAAAGATCTACAATGAGCAGTTCTTC
NA	TRBV27	TRBJ2-5	NA	CASSPRYYLKETQYF	TGTGCCAGCAGCCCGCGCTATTATCTTAAAGAGACCCAGTACTTC
NA	TRBV9	TRBJ2-3	NA	CASSVFPGTDTQYF	TGTGCCAGCAGCGTGTTCCCGGGCACAGATACGCAGTATTTT
TRBD2	TRBV15	TRBJ2-1	few	CATSRDGTNYNEQFF	TGTGCCACCAGCAGAGATGGGACTAACTACAATGAGCAGTTCTTC
TRBD2	TRBV11-2	TRBJ2-7	NA	CASSSRLAGGPGEQYF	TGTGCCAGCAGCTCCCGACTAGCGGGAGGGCCGGGTGAGCAGTACTTC
NA	TRBV28	TRBJ2-6	NA	CAASQGRQSSGANVLTF	TGTGCCGCCAGTCAAGGGCGACAAAGCTCTGGGGCCAACGTCCTGACTTTC
NA	TRBV7-3	TRBJ2-2	NA	CASSTRSGPDTGELFF	TGTGCCAGCAGCACCCGTAGCGGACCCGACACCGGGGAGCTGTTTTTT
NA	TRBV6-5	TRBJ2-2	NA	CASSPLMENTGELFF	TGTGCCAGCAGCCCCCTCATGGAAAACACCGGGGAGCTGTTTTTT
NA	TRBV27	TRBJ2-7	NA	CASSFGRSYEQYF	TGTGCCAGCAGTTTCGGGCGTTCCTACGAGCAGTACTTC
NA	TRBV4-3	TRBJ2-1	NA	CASSPSTRVYNEQFF	TGCGCCAGCAGCCCATCGACTAGAGTCTACAATGAGCAGTTCTTC